The 19 T cell receptor beta chains given below trace back to one sample, sequenced in a study of CD8 T cells in Susac syndrome. Reverse transcription of roughly 0.45 to 1 ug RNA was carried out with random hexamers. TCRdb reprocessed the immunoSEQ multiplex PCR reads via MiXCR and lists one record per CDR3 protein. The sample lists under 300,000 distinct CDR3 sequences, almost 97% occurring once. Sequences were obtained from CD4+ T cells from PBMCs. These receptor sequences come from a human donor with Susac syndrome.

In its sample, this clonotype was seen once. The chain employs TRBV29-1 and TRBJ1-2; perhaps TRBD1 as D (5 bases). The CDR3 runs 11 residues. Trimming removed 7 bases from V and 7 bases from J, with 13 bases in between. Germline V gives CDR1 SQVTM, CDR2 ANQGSEA. In nucleotides, the CDR3 is TGCAGCGCTAAAGGGGATAGTGGCTACACCTTC. Protein: CSAKGDSGYTF. The full variable domain, completed using reference TRBV29-1 and TRBJ1-2, is SAVISQKPSRDICQRGTSLTIQCQVDSQVTMMFWYRQQPGQSLTLIATANQGSEATYESGFVIDKFPISRPNLTFSTLTVSNMSPEDSSIYLCSAKGDSGYTFGSGTRLTVV.

V and J are TRBV29-1 and TRBJ2-3; possibly TRBD2 for D (6 bases). CDR1 and CDR2 (germline): SQVTM, ANQGSEA. The CDR3 is made up of 13 amino acids. Trimming removed 4 bases at V and 3 bases at J, with 11 bases between. The CDR3 DNA follows: TGCAGCGTTGGCGGGGCCGAAACAGATACGCAGTATTTT. It codes for CSVGGAETDTQYF.

The chain joins TRBV4-1 to TRBJ2-3; 9 bases fit TRBD1. There are 16 residues in the CDR3. The V and J ends lost 3 bases and 3 bases, in that order; junction bases with no gene match: 7. The germline gives CDR1 MGHRA, CDR2 YSYEKL. CDR3 DNA: TGCGCCAGCAGCCATACGCCTGGACAGGGGACAGATACGCAGTATTTT. Translated, it gives CASSHTPGQGTDTQYF.

The chain uses TRBV19 and TRBJ1-2; 7 nucleotides agree with TRBD1. The CDR3 length is 13 residues. Losses at the gene ends were 4 bases for V and 7 bases for J; bases not matched to a gene: 6. Germline CDR1 reads LNHDA; CDR2 reads SQIVND (reference sequence). DNA of the CDR3: TGTGCCAGTAGTACGACAGGGTTTGGTGGCTACACCTTC. Its translation is CASSTTGFGGYTF.

This chain links TRBV30 with TRBJ1-2; D is undetermined. This CDR3 has 13 residues. Between the trimmed V and J ends, which lost 0 bases and 4 bases, there was a span of 9 bases. CDR1 is GTSNPN, CDR2 SVGIG, per germline (reference sequence). The CDR3 region is CAWSVSQSYGYTF. The CDR3 nucleotides read TGTGCCTGGAGTGTATCCCAGTCCTATGGCTACACCTTC.

V and J are TRBV28 and TRBJ2-3; the D gene is possibly TRBD2 (7 bases). This CDR3 contains 13 residues. The germline V gene encodes CDR1 MDHEN and CDR2 SYDVKM. V was cut by 8 bases and J by 5 bases, with 14 bases left in between. CDR3 residues: CASLGGGGDTQYF. CDR3 sequence (DNA): TGTGCCAGCCTCGGGGGAGGGGGAGATACGCAGTATTTT.

This chain uses TRBV20-1 with TRBJ2-5, with D uncertain. The V gene's germline CDR1 is DFQATT and CDR2 SNEGSKA (reference sequence). Trimming removed 6 bases from V and 5 bases from J, with 16 bases in between. CDR3 length: 13 residues. The DNA of the CDR3 is TGCAGTGCCACCAGGCCCCCGCTGGAGACCCAGTACTTC. Protein product: CSATRPPLETQYF.

V is TRBV20-1 and J is TRBJ2-2; 7 bases line up with TRBD1. V dropped 3 bases and J dropped 3; count of bases not matched to a gene: 4. The germline V gene encodes CDR1 DFQATT and CDR2 SNEGSKA (reference sequence). The CDR3 has 14 residues. The CDR3 DNA is TGCAGTGCTAGGGGACAGTATCACACCGGGGAGCTGTTTTTT. Residues: CSARGQYHTGELFF.

This clonotype came up once. This chain joins TRBV6-5 and TRBJ2-7; D unclear. The germline V gene has CDR1 MNHEY and CDR2 SVGAGI. Trimming removed 2 bases from V and 2 bases from J, with 16 bases in between. This CDR3 has 16 amino acids. The CDR3 DNA follows: TGTGCCAGCAGTTACCACAGCTGGGCTAGTCCCTACGAGCAGTACTTC. Translation gives CASSYHSWASPYEQYF.

The rearrangement links TRBV5-1 to TRBJ2-4; TRBD1 matches 7 bases. Unmatched junction bases numbered 9, after V lost 0 bases and J lost 9 bases. This CDR3 is 15 amino acids long. Per germline, CDR1 SGHRS and CDR2 YFSETQ. The CDR3 loop is CASSLETGTQSIQYF. The CDR3 DNA reads TGCGCCAGCAGCTTGGAGACAGGGACCCAATCCATTCAGTACTTC.

The chain recombines TRBV29-1 with TRBJ2-2, with D possibly matching TRBD1 (5 bases). V lost 7 bases, J lost 6 bases, and 9 bases lay in between. This CDR3 region has 11 residues. CDR1 and CDR2 (germline): SQVTM, ANQGSEA. DNA for the CDR3: TGCAGCGCAGGGATCTCCGGGGAGCTGTTTTTT. Its translation: CSAGISGELFF.

The chain recombines TRBV7-9 with TRBJ2-5; 7 bases agree with TRBD1. Trimming cost V 4 bases and J 1 base; bases outside gene matches: 6. The germline CDR1 and CDR2 sequences are SEHNR and FQNEAQ (reference sequence). The CDR3 extends over 15 amino acids. CDR3 residues: CASSSGQTIQETQYF. CDR3 nucleotide sequence: TGTGCCAGCAGCTCGGGACAGACGATCCAAGAGACCCAGTACTTC.

This clonotype was recorded only once. The chain uses TRBV24-1 and TRBJ2-1; 10 bases agree with TRBD2. Germline CDR1 is KGHDR and CDR2 is SFDVKD. Losses at the gene ends were 5 bases for V and 8 bases for J; bases not matched to a gene: 11. The length of the CDR3 is 16 residues. The CDR3 loop is CATSGPSGRISDEQFF. DNA for the CDR3: TGTGCCACCAGTGGACCTAGCGGGAGAATTTCCGATGAGCAGTTCTTC.

The chain employs TRBV30 and TRBJ2-7, with a weak D call TRBD2 (5 bases). CDR1 and CDR2 (germline): GTSNPN, SVGIG (reference sequence). The CDR3 totals 11 residues. Between the trimmed V and J ends, which lost 2 bases and 3 bases, there was a span of 5 bases. CDR3 region: CAWSRGYEQYF. Here the CDR3 DNA reads TGTGCCTGGAGTCGGGGCTACGAGCAGTACTTC.

The chain carries TRBV27 and TRBJ1-5; 7 nucleotides match TRBD1. After removal of 6 bases from V and 0 bases from J, the junction contained 17 bases not matched to a gene. Per germline, CDR1 MNHEY and CDR2 SMNVEV (reference sequence). The CDR3 totals 19 residues. The CDR3 sequence: CASSPQGKGGVGSNQPQHF. CDR3 DNA sequence: TGTGCCAGCAGCCCACAGGGGAAAGGCGGGGTTGGTAGCAATCAGCCCCAGCATTTT.

This clonotype was counted only a few times. The gene calls are TRBV18 and TRBJ1-1; no reliable D call. The CDR3 spans 13 residues. V was pared by 3 bases and J by 2 bases, with 7 bases between. Germline V gene lookup returns CDR1 KGHSH and CDR2 LQKENI. The CDR3 sequence: CASSPTGNTEAFF. CDR3 bases: TGTGCCAGCTCACCGACGGGAAACACTGAAGCTTTCTTT. The whole variable domain, remainder taken from reference TRBV18 and TRBJ1-1, is NAGVMQNPRHLVRRRGQEARLRCSPMKGHSHVYWYRQLPEEGLKFMVYLQKENIIDESGMPKERFSAEFPKEGPSILRIQQVVRGDSAAYFCASSPTGNTEAFFGQGTRLTVV.

This chain connects TRBV28 to TRBJ2-4; 7 bases line up with TRBD2. The CDR3 length is 15 residues. The trim removed 5 bases at V and 0 bases at J, leaving 4 bases unmatched. From germline, CDR1 is MDHEN and CDR2 SYDVKM. The CDR3 region is CASSGGGLAKNIQYF. CDR3 nucleotide sequence: TGTGCCAGCAGTGGCGGGGGACTAGCCAAAAACATTCAGTACTTC.

The chain employs TRBV5-6 and TRBJ1-2; 7 nucleotides match TRBD1. Per the germline V gene, CDR1 is SGHDT and CDR2 is YYEEEE. This CDR3 spans 12 amino acids. V was clipped by 7 bases and J by 5 bases; unmatched bases: 5. As DNA, the CDR3 is TGTGCCAGCGGATCACAGGGGTATGGCTACACCTTC. The encoded protein is CASGSQGYGYTF.

The chain recombines TRBV27 with TRBJ1-4; D ambiguous. V dropped 6 bases and J dropped 0 bases, with 8 bases sitting between them. CDR1 is MNHEY, CDR2 SMNVEV, per germline (reference sequence). The CDR3 contains 14 residues. As DNA, the CDR3 is TGTGCCAGCAGCCCTCAGGCAACTAATGAAAAACTGTTTTTT. Protein: CASSPQATNEKLFF. The whole variable domain, remainder taken from reference TRBV27 and TRBJ1-4, is EAQVTQNPRYLITVTGKKLTVTCSQNMNHEYMSWYRQDPGLGLRQIYYSMNVEVTDKGDVPEGYKVSRKEKRNFPLILESPSPNQTSLYFCASSPQATNEKLFFGSGTQLSVL.